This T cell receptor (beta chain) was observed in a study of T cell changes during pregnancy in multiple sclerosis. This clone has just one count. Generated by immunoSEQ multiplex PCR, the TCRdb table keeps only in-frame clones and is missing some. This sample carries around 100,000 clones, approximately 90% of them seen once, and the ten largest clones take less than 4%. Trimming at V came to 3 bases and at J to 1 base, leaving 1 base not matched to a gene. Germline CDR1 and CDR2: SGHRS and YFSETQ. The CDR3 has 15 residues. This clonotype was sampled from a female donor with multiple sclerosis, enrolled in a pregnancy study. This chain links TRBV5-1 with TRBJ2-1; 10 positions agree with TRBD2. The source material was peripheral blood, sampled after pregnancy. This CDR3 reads CASSSSGGSYNEQFF. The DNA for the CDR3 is TGCGCCAGCAGCTCTAGCGGGGGTTCCTACAATGAGCAGTTCTTC.